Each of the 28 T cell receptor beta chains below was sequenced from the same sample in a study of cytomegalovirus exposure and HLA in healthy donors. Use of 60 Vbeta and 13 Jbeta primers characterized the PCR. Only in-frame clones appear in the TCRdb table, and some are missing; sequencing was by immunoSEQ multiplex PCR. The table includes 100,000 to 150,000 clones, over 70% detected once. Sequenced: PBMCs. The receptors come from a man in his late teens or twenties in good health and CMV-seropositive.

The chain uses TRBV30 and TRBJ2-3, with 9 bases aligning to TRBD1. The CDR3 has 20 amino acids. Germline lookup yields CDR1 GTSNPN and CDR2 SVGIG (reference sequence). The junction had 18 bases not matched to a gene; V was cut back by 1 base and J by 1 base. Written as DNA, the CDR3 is TGTGCCTGGAGTGGGGAAGTCTCCGTGACAGGGGGTCTTCGCACAGATACGCAGTATTTT. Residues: CAWSGEVSVTGGLRTDTQYF.

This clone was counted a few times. The CDR3 DNA reads as TGTGCCAGCAGTGACGGGATAAGCTCCTACAATGAGCAGTTCTTC. Residues: CASSDGISSYNEQFF. This chain uses TRBV6-1 with TRBJ2-1; D is perhaps TRBD2 (5 bases). In germline, CDR1 is MNHNS, CDR2 SASEGT. The CDR3 consists of 15 residues. Trimming shortened V by 3 bases and J by 0 bases, and 9 bases separated the two germline ends.

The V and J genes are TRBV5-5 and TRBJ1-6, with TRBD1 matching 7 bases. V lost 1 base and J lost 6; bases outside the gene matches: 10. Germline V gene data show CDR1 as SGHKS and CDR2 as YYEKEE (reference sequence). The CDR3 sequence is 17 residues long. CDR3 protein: CASSLFSGGIGNSPLHF. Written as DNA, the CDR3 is TGTGCCAGCAGCTTGTTCTCAGGGGGGATTGGTAATTCACCCCTCCACTTT.

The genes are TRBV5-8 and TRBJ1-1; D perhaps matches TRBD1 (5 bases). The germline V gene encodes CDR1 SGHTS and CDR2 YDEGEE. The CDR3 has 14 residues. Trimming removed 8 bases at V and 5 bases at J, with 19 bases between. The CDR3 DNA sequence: TGTGCCAGTACACGGGGGTTTAGGGATACTGAAGCTTTCTTT. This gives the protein CASTRGFRDTEAFF.

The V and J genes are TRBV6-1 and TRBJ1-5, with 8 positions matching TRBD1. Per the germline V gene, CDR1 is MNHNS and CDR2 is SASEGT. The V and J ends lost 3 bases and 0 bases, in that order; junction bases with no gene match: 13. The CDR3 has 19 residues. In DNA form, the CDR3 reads TGTGCCAGCAGTGAGTCAGCCGGGACAGGAGTTTATAGCAATCAGCCCCAGCATTTT. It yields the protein CASSESAGTGVYSNQPQHF.

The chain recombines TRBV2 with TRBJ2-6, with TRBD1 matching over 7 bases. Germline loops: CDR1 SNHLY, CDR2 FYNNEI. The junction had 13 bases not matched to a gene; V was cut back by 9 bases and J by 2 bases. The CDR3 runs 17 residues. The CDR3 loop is CARTVPGQRPGANVLTF. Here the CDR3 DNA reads TGTGCCAGAACCGTCCCGGGACAGCGGCCTGGGGCCAACGTCCTGACTTTC.

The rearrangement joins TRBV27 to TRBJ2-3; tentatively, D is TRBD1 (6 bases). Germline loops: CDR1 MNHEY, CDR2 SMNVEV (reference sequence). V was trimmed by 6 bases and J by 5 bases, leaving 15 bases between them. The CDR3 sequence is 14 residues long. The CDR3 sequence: CASSISGAEDTQYF. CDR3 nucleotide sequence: TGTGCCAGCAGCATTTCAGGGGCTGAAGATACGCAGTATTTT.

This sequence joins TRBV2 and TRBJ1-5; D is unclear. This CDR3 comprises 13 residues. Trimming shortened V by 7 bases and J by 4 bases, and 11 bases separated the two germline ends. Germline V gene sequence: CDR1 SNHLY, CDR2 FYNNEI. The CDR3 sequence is CASKLDSNQPQHF. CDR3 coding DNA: TGTGCCAGCAAATTGGACTCTAATCAGCCCCAGCATTTT.

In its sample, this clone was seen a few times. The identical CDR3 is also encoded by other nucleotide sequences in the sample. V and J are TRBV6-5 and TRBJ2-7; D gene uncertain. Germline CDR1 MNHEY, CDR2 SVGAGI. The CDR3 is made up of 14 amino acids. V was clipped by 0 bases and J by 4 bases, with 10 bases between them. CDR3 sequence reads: CASSYSTGGYEQYF. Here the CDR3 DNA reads TGTGCCAGCAGTTACTCGACGGGTGGTTACGAGCAGTACTTC.

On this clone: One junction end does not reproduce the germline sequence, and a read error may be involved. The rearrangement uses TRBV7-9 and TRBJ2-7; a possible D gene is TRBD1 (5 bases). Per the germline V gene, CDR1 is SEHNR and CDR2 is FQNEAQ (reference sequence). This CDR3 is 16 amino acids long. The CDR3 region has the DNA TGTGCCAGCAGTTTAGGCGGACGACAGACAGCCTACGAGCAGTACTTC. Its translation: CASSLGGRQTAYEQYF.

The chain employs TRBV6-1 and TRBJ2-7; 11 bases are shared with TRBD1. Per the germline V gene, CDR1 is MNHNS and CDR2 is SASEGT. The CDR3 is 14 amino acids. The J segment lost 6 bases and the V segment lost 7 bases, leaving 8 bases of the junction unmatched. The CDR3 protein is CASTQDRGRGEQYF. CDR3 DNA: TGTGCCAGCACCCAGGACAGGGGGCGAGGCGAGCAGTACTTC.

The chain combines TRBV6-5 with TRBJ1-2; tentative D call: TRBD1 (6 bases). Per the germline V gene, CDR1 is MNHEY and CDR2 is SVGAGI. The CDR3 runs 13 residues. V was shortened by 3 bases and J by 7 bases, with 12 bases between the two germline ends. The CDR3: CASSYQGRGGYTF. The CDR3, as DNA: TGTGCCAGCAGTTATCAGGGGAGAGGTGGCTACACCTTC.

DNA for the CDR3: TGCGCCAGCAGCCCAGGGGTTCTAAACTATGGCTACACCTTC. This sequence encodes CASSPGVLNYGYTF. The chain couples TRBV4-1 to TRBJ1-2, with a possible D match to TRBD1 (6 bases). The CDR3 is 14 residues long. Trimming shortened V by 4 bases and J by 2 bases, and 11 bases separated the two germline ends. Germline CDR1 MGHRA, CDR2 YSYEKL.

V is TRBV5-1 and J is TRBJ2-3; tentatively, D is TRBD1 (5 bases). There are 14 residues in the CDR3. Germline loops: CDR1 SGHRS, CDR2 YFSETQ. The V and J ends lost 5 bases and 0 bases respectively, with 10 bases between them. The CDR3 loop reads CASSDSTSTDTQYF. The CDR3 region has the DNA TGCGCCAGCAGTGACAGCACTAGCACAGATACGCAGTATTTT.

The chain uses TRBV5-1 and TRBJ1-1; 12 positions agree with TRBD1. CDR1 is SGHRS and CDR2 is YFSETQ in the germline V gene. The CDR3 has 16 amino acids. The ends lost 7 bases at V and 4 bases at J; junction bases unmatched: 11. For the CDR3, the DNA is TGCGCCAGCGGGGGGACAGGGGGCAGTAGGAGCACTGAAGCTTTCTTT. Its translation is CASGGTGGSRSTEAFF.

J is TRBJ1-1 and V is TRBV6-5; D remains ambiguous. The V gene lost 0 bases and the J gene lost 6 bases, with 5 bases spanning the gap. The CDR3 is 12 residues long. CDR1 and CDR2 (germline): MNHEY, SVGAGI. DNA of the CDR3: TGTGCCAGCAGTTACTCGAGCTCTGAAGCTTTCTTT. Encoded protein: CASSYSSSEAFF.

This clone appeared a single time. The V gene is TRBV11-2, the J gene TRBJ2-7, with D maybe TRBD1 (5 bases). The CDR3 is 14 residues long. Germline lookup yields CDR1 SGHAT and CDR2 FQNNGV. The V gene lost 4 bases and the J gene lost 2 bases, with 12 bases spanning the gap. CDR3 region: CASSYLSRAYEQYF. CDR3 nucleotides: TGTGCCAGCAGCTATCTTTCCAGGGCCTACGAGCAGTACTTC.

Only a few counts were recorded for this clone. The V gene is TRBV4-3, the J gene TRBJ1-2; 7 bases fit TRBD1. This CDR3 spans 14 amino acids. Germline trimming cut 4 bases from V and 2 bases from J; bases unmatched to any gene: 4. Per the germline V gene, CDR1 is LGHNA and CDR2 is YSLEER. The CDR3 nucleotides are TGCGCCAGCAGCCTTGACAGGGCAAACTATGGCTACACCTTC. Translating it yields CASSLDRANYGYTF.

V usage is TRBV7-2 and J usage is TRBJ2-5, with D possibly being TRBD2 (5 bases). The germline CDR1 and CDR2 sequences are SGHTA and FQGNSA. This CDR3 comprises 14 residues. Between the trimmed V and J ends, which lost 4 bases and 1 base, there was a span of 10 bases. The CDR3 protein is CASSSSLLQETQYF. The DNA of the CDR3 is TGTGCCAGCAGCTCTAGCCTTCTCCAAGAGACCCAGTACTTC.

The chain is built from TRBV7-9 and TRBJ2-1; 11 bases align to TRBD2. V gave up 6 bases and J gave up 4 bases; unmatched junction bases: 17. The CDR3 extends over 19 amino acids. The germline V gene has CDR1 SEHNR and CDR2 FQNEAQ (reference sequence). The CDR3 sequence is CASSFTGTSGQNQYNEQFF. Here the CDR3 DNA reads TGTGCCAGCAGTTTCACCGGGACTAGCGGACAAAACCAATACAATGAGCAGTTCTTC.

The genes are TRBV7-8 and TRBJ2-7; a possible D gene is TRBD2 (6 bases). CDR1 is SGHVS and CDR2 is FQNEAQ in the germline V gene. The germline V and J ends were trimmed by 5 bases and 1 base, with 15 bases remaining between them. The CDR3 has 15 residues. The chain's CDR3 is CASSNSGHSSYEQYF. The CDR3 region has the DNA TGTGCCAGCAGCAATAGCGGCCATTCTTCCTACGAGCAGTACTTC.

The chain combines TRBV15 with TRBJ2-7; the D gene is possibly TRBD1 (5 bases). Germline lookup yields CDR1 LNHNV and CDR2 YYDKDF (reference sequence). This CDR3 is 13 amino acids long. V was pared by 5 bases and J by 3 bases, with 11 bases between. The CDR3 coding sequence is TGTGCCACCAGCTCCTACCAGGGCTACGAGCAGTACTTC. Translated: CATSSYQGYEQYF.

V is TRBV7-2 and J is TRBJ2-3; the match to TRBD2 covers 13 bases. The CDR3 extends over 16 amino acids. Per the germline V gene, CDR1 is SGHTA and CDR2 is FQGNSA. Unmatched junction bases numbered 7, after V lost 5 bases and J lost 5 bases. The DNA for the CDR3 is TGTGCCAGCAGCCCACCAACTAGCGGGGGGGGAGATACGCAGTATTTT. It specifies CASSPPTSGGGDTQYF.

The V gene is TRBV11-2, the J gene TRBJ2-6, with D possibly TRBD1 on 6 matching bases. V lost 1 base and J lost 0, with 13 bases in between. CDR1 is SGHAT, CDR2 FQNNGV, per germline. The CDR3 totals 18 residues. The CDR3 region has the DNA TGTGCCAGCAGCTTAGGTTCAGGGGTATTCTCTGGGGCCAACGTCCTGACTTTC. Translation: CASSLGSGVFSGANVLTF.

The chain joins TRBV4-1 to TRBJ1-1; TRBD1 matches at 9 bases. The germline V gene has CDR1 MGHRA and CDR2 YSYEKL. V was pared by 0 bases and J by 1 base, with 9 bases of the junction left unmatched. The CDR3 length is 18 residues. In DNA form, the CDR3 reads TGCGCCAGCAGCCAAGACCCTCACCTACAGGGGGCGAACACTGAAGCTTTCTTT. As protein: CASSQDPHLQGANTEAFF.

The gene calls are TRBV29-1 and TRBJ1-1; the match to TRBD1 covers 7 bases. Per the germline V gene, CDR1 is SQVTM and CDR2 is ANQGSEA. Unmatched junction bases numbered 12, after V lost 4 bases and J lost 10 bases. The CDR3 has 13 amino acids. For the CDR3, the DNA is TGCAGCGTTGTGGGACAGCCGGTTCGAGGAGCTTTCTTT. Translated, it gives CSVVGQPVRGAFF.

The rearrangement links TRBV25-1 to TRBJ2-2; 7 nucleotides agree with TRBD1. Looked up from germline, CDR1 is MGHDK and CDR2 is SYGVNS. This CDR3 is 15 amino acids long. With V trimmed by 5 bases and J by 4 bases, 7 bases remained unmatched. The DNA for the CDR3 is TGTGCCAGCAGTCCCAGGACAGGTTCCACCGGGGAGCTGTTTTTT. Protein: CASSPRTGSTGELFF.

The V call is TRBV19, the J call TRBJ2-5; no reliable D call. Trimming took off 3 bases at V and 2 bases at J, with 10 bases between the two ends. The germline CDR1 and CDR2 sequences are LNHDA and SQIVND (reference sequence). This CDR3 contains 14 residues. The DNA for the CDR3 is TGTGCCAGTAGTATCGCGGCAACTCAAGAGACCCAGTACTTC. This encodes CASSIAATQETQYF.